This is a list of T cell receptor beta chains from one sample in a study of cytomegalovirus exposure and HLA in healthy donors. Measured with immunoSEQ multiplex PCR; TCRdb has only the in-frame clones, and not every one. The sample includes 100,000 to 120,000 clones, over 70% of them seen just once. The sample consisted of PBMCs. All receptors come from a male donor in good health and CMV-seronegative. Each CDR3 is given with its conserved first and last residue. D genes are given only for firm matches.

d_call v_call cdr3_aa
- TRBV7-6 CASSLGSVGLGEQYF
- TRBV7-8 CASSLIGVANYGYTF
TRBD2 TRBV28 CASRTSGRDPYEQYF
TRBD1 TRBV6-1 CASTQTGGNEKLFF
- TRBV6-6 CASSGHSPPNEKLFF
TRBD2 TRBV6-1 CASSETSGTIQYF
- TRBV2 CASSERAGRVVETQYF
TRBD1 TRBV7-9 CASSQGGQPQHF
TRBD1 TRBV30 CAWSRQGEEAFF
TRBD2 TRBV29-1 CSGQTSGRAWEQFF
TRBD1 TRBV5-1 CASSADRGHPSYEQYF
- TRBV25-1 CASSDTEREDEQYF
TRBD2 TRBV27 CASSSAGGGNEQFF
- TRBV30 CAWSMSQGKDTQYF
- TRBV28 CASTSGPAREETQYF
TRBD1 TRBV5-6 CASSLGRGPNYGYTF
- TRBV20-1 CSITQGREQYF
- TRBV25-1 CASSGILDNEQFF
- TRBV14 CASSYATGDIQYF
TRBD1 TRBV25-1 CASRAGGRGSTDTQYF
TRBD1 TRBV6-1 CASSADRSGRQPQHF
- TRBV30 CAWSVVAQETQYF
TRBD2 TRBV7-2 CASSLARLAGGDEQFF
- TRBV6-5 CASSYEGAPYNEQFF
- TRBV11-3 CASSLAVWGEDEQYF
- TRBV4-3 CASSQDLAPYEQYF
TRBD1 TRBV7-2 CASRKPGQGTDTQYF
- TRBV14 CASSQRDTYYEQYF
TRBD1 TRBV14 CASSQGLDRVRTGANVLTF
- TRBV6-5 CASSYSELETQYF
- TRBV18 CASSPTTGSYGYTF
- TRBV7-6 CASSLTRGSDTQYF
TRBD1 TRBV4-1 CASSPGTGLNEQYF
TRBD2 TRBV29-1 CSVEGTSGHTDTQYF
- TRBV7-2 CASSFFGSWETQYF
- TRBV7-3 CASSPLSTDTQYF
TRBD2 TRBV9 CASSLEGGASGTSTDTQYF
- TRBV2 CASSEFQGSKYNEQFF
TRBD2 TRBV27 CASSLQPTSTYEQYF
TRBD1 TRBV14 CASSQEKGGQGAGELFF
TRBD2 TRBV18 CASSPRVPSGPTSTDTQYF